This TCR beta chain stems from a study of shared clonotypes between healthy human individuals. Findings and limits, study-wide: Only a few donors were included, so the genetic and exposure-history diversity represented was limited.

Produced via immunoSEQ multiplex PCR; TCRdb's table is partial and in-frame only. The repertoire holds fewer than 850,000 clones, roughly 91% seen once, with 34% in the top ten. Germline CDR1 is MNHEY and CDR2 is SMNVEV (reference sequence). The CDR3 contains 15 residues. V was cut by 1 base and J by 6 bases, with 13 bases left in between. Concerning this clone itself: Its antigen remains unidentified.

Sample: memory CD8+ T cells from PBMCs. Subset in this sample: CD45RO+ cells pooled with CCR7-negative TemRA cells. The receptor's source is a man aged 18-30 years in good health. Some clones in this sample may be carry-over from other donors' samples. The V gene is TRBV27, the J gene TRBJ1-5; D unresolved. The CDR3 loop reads CASSLWGGGGQPQHF. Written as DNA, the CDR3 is TGTGCCAGCAGTTTATGGGGTGGAGGCGGTCAGCCCCAGCATTTT.